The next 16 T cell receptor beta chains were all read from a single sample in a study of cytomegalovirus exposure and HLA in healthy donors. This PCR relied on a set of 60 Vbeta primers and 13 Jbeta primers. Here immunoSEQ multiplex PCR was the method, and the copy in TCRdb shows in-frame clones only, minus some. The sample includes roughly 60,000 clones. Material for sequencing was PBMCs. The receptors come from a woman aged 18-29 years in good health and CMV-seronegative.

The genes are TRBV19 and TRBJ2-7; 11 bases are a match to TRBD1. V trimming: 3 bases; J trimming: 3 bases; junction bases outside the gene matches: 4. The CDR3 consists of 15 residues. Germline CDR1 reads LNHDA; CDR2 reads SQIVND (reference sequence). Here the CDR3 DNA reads TGTGCCAGTAGTATTCGGGACAGGGGGGGCTACGAGCAGTACTTC. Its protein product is CASSIRDRGGYEQYF. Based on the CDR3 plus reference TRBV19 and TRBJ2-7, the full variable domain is DGGITQSPKYLFRKEGQNVTLSCEQNLNHDAMYWYRQDPGQGLRLIYYSQIVNDFQKGDIAEGYSVSREKKESFPLTVTSAQKNPTAFYLCASSIRDRGGYEQYFGPGTRLTVT.

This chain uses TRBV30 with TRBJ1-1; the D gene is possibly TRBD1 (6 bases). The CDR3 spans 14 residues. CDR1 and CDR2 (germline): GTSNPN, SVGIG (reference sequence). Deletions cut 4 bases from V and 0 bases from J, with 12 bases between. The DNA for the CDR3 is TGTGCCTGGAACGAGGGGGGGATGAACACTGAAGCTTTCTTT. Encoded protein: CAWNEGGMNTEAFF.

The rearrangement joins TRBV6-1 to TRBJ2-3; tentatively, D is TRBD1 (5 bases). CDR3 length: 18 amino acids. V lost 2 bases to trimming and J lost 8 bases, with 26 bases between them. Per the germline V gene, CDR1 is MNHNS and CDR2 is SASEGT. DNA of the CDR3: TGTGCCAGCAGTGAAATTTTTCTAGGCGCAGGGCCGACGGGTACGCAGTATTTT. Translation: CASSEIFLGAGPTGTQYF.

The CDR3 loop reads CASSLGGGAAMNTEAFF. CDR3 DNA sequence: TGTGCCAGCAGCCTGGGGGGGGGCGCGGCAATGAACACTGAAGCTTTCTTT. The chain is built from TRBV9 and TRBJ1-1; D may be TRBD1 (6 bases). Germline V lookup: CDR1 SGDLS, CDR2 YYNGEE. Trimming cost V 4 bases and J 0 bases, with 19 bases left between them. This CDR3 spans 17 amino acids.

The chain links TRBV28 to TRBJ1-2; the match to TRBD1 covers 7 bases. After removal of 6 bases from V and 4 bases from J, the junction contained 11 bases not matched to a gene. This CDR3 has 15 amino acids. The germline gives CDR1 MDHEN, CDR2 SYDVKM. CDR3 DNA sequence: TGTGCCAGCAGACACAGGGGCGGTGGAGTCTATGGCTACACCTTC. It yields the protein CASRHRGGGVYGYTF.

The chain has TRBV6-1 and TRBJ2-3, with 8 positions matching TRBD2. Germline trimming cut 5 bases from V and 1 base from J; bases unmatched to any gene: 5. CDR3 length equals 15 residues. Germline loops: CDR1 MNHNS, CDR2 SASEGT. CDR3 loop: CASSQLTSGTDTQYF. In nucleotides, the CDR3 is TGTGCCAGCAGTCAATTGACTAGCGGCACAGATACGCAGTATTTT.

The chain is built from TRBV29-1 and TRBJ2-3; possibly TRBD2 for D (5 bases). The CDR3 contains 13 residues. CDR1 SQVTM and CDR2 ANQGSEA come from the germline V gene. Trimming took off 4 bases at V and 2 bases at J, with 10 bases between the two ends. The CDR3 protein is CSVAGGSTDTQYF. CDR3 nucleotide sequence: TGCAGCGTTGCGGGCGGGTCCACAGATACGCAGTATTTT.

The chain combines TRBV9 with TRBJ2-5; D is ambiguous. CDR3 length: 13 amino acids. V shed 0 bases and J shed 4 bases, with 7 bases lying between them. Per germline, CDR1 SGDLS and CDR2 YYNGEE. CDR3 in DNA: TGTGCCAGCAGCGTAGTTGGGCGAGAGACCCAGTACTTC. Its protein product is CASSVVGRETQYF.

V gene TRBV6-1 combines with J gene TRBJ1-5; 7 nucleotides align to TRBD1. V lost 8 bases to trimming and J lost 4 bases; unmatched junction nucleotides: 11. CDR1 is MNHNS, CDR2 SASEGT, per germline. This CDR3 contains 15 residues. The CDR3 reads CASGKGGGTNQPQHF. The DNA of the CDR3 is TGTGCCAGCGGCAAAGGGGGCGGCACGAATCAGCCCCAGCATTTT.

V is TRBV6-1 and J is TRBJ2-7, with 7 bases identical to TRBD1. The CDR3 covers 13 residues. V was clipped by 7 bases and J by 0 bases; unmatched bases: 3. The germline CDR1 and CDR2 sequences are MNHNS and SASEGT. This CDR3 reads CASKAGGSYEQYF. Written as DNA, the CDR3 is TGTGCCAGCAAGGCAGGGGGCTCCTACGAGCAGTACTTC.

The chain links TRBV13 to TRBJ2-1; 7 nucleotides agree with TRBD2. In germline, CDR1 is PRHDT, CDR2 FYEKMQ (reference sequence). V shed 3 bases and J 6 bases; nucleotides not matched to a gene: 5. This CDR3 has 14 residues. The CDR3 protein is CASSFELASNEQFF. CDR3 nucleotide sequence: TGTGCCAGCAGCTTCGAACTAGCGAGCAATGAGCAGTTCTTC.

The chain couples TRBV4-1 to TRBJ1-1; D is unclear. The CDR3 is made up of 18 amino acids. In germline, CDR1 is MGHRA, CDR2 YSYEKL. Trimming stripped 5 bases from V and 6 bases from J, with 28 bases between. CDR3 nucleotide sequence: TGCGCCAGCAGCTCCCAACCCGGCAGGATGGGCCTTAACTCTGAAGCTTTCTTT. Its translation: CASSSQPGRMGLNSEAFF.

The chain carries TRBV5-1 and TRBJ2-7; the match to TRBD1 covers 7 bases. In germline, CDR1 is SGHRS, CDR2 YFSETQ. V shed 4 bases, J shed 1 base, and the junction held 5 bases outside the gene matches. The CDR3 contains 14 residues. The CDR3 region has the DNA TGCGCCAGCAGCCCCGACAGGGAATCCTACGAGCAGTACTTC. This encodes CASSPDRESYEQYF. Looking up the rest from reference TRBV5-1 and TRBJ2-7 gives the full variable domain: KAGVTQTPRYLIKTRGQQVTLSCSPISGHRSVSWYQQTPGQGLQFLFEYFSETQRNKGNFPGRFSGRQFSNSRSEMNVSTLELGDSALYLCASSPDRESYEQYFGPGTRLTVT.

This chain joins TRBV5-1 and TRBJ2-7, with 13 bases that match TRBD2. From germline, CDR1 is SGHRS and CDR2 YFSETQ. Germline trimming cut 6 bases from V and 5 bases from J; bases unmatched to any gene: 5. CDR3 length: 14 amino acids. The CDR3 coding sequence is TGCGCCAGCACACGGACTAGCGGGAGCAACGAGCAGTACTTC. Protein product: CASTRTSGSNEQYF.

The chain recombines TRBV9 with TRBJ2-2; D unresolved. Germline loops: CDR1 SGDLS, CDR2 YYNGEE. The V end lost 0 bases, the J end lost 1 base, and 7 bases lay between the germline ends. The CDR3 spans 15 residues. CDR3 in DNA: TGTGCCAGCAGCGTAGAATCCGGGAACACCGGGGAGCTGTTTTTT. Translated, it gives CASSVESGNTGELFF.

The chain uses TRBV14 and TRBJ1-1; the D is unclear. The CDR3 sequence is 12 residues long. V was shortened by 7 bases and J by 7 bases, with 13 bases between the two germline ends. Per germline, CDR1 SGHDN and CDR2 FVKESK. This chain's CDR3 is CASTDGRGEAFF. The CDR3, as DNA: TGTGCCAGCACAGACGGACGGGGTGAAGCTTTCTTT.